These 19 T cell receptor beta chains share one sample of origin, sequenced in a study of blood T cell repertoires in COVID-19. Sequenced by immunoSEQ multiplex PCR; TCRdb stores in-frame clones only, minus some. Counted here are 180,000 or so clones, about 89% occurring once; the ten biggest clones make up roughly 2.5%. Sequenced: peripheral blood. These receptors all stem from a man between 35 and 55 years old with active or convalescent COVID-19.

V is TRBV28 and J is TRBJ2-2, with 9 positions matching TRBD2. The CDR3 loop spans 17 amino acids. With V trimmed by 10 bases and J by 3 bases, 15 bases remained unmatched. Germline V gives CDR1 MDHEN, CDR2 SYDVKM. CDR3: CATLLGAGGLYTGELFF. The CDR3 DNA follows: TGTGCCACCCTGCTTGGAGCGGGGGGATTGTACACCGGGGAGCTGTTTTTT.

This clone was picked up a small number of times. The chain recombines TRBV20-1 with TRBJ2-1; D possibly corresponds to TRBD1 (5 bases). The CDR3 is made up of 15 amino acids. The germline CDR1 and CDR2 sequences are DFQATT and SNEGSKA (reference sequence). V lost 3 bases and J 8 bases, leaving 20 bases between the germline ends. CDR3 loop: CSASHRPSSLDEQFF. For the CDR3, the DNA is TGCAGTGCTAGTCACAGGCCCTCCTCGCTCGATGAGCAGTTCTTC.

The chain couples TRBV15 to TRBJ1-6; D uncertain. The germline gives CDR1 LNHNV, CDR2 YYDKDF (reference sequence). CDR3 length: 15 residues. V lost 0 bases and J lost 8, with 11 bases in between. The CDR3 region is CATSRDGSGDSPLHF. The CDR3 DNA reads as TGTGCCACCAGCAGAGATGGGAGTGGAGATTCACCCCTCCACTTT.

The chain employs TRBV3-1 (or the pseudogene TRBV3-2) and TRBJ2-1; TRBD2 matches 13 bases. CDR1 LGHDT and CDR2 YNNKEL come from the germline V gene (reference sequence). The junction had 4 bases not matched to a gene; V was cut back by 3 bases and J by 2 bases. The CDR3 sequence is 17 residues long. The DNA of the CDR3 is TGTGCCAGCAGCCAGCCGGGACTAGCGGGGCCCTACAATGAGCAGTTCTTC. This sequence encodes CASSQPGLAGPYNEQFF.

CDR3 in amino acids: CASSPAANYGYTF. Written as DNA, the CDR3 is TGTGCCAGCAGCCCGGCGGCCAACTATGGCTACACCTTC. V is TRBV7-2 and J is TRBJ1-2; no clear D. Germline V CDR1 and CDR2: SGHTA, FQGNSA. V gave up 5 bases and J gave up 2 bases, with 9 bases separating them. The CDR3 is 13 amino acids.

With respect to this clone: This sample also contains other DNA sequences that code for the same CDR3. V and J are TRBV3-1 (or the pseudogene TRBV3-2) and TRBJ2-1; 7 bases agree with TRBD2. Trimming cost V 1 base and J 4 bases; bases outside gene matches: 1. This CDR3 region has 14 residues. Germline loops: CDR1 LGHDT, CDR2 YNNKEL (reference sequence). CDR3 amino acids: CASSQAGGYNEQFF. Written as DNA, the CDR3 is TGTGCCAGCAGCCAAGCGGGGGGATACAATGAGCAGTTCTTC.

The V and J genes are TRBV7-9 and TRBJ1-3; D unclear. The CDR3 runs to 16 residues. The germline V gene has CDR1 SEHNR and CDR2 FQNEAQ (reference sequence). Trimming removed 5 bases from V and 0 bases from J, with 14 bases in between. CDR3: CASSTGFANSGNTIYF. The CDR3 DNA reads TGTGCCAGCAGCACGGGTTTCGCTAACTCTGGAAACACCATATATTTT.

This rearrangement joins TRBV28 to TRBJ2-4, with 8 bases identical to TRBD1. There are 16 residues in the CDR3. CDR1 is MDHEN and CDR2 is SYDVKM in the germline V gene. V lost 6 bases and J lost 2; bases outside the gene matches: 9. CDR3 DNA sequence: TGTGCCAGCAGACCGACAGGGGCGTCGCCCAAAAACATTCAGTACTTC. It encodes CASRPTGASPKNIQYF.

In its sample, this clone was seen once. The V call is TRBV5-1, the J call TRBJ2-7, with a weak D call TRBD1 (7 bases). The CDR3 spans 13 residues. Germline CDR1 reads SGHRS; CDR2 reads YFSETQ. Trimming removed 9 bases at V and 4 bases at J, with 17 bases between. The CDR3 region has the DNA TGCGCCAACTCCCAGGGGGGTAGGTACGAGCAGTACTTC. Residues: CANSQGGRYEQYF.

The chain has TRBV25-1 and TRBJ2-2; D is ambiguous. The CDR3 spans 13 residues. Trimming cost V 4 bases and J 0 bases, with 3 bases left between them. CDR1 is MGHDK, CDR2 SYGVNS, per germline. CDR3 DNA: TGTGCCAGCAGTGCCACGAACACCGGGGAGCTGTTTTTT. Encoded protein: CASSATNTGELFF.

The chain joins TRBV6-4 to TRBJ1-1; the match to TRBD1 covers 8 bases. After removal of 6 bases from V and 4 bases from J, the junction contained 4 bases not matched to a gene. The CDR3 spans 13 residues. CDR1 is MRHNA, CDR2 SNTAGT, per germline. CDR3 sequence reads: CASSLTGGTEAFF. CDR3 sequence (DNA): TGTGCCAGCAGCCTTACAGGGGGCACTGAAGCTTTCTTT.

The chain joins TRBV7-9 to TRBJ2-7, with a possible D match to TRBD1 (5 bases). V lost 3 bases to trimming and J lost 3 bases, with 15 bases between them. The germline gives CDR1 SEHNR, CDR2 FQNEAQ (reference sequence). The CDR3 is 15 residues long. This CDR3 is CASSFYRSFGYEQYF. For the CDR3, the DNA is TGTGCCAGCAGCTTCTACAGGTCGTTCGGCTACGAGCAGTACTTC.

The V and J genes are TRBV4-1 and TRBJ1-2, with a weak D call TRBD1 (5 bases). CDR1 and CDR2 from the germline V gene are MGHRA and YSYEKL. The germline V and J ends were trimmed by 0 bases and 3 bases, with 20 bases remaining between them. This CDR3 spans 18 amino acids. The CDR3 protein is CASSQDGHGSYIDYGYTF. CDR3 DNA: TGCGCCAGCAGCCAAGATGGACATGGAAGTTATATTGACTATGGCTACACCTTC.

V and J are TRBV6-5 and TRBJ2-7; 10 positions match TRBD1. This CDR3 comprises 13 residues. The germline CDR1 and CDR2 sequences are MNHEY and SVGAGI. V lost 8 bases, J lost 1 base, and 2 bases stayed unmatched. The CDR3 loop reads CASRQGASYEQYF. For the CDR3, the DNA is TGTGCCAGCCGACAGGGGGCTTCCTACGAGCAGTACTTC.

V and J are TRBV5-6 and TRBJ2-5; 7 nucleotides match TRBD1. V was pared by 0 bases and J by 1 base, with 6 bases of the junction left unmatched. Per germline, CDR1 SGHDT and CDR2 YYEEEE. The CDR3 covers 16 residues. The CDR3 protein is CASSLEVGTAQETQYF. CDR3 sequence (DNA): TGTGCCAGCAGCTTGGAAGTTGGGACAGCCCAAGAGACCCAGTACTTC.

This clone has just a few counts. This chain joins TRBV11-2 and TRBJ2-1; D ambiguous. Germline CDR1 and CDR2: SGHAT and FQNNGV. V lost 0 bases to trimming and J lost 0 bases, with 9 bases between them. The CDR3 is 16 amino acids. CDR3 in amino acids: CASSLEPMSSYNEQFF. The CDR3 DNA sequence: TGTGCCAGCAGCTTAGAACCCATGAGCTCCTACAATGAGCAGTTCTTC.

The DNA of the CDR3 is TGTGCCTGGACGGGGGGGCTCAATGAGCAGTTCTTC. Translated, it gives CAWTGGLNEQFF. V gene TRBV30 combines with J gene TRBJ2-1; TRBD2 matches at 8 bases. This CDR3 region has 12 residues. Per germline, CDR1 GTSNPN and CDR2 SVGIG (reference sequence). J was trimmed by 6 bases and V by 4 bases; bases with no gene match: 2.

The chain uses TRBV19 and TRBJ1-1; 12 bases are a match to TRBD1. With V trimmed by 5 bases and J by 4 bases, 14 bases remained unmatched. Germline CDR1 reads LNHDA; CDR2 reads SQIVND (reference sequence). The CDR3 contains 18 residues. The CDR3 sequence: CASSLSPGQGARGTEAFF. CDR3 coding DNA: TGTGCCAGTAGTCTCAGTCCGGGACAGGGGGCTCGTGGCACTGAAGCTTTCTTT.

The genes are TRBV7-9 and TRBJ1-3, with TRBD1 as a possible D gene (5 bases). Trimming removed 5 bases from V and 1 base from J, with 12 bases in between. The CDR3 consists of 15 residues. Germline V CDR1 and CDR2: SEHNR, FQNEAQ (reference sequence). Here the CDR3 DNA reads TGTGCCAGCAGCCCAGGCAGGGTTTCTGGAAACACCATATATTTT. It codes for CASSPGRVSGNTIYF.